This T cell receptor (beta chain) comes out of a study of T cells in localized non-small cell lung cancer (dated by TCRdb to between 2020 and 2021). About the investigation overall: Comparing tumors with uninvolved tumor-adjacent lungs, the study looked at the T cell repertoires of 220 or so patients with early-stage NSCLC. All 250 or so NSCLC patients in the cohort were treatment-naive and had localized lung tumors that were resected. The mean age of the NSCLC patients was approximately 71 years, with 120 to 150 men and around 99 women. Summary of the overall study and its limitations: Longer overall survival was associated with higher T cell density in blood, whereas shorter survival was associated with higher clonality in adjacent lung. Because multi-region sequencing of the tumors was not done, intratumor heterogeneity could not be ruled out. Because the study design was exploratory, TCR variables were selected using unadjusted p-values without false-discovery rate correction. The highest T cell clonality was observed in uninvolved tumor-adjacent lung, where clonality exceeded that of tumor, suggesting that antigenic responses were more focused in uninvolved tumor-adjacent lung. A median of approximately 62 of the top 100 tumor clones turned up in the paired uninvolved adjacent lung, and some 28 of those clones also ranked among the top 100 of that same adjacent lung.

Uninvolved adjacent lung was sampled at least 2 cm away from the tumor margin, and two independent pathologists confirmed that the tissue had no atypia. At diagnosis, peripheral blood, uninvolved tumor-adjacent lung and tumor were collected and stored as a combination of fresh-frozen and FFPE material. The CDR3 spans 11 residues, from the cysteine through the phenylalanine. Only the CDR3 DNA is retained, 33 bases long and in frame from the first base. Looking up the germline V gene yields CDR1 SGHDN and CDR2 FVKESK. The junction carries 3 bases between V and J, which are trimmed by 3 bases and 3 bases respectively. The immunoSEQ Assay was used to sequence TCR beta CDR3 regions from DNA. In the authors' own workflow: To compute T cell density, TCR beta template counts were normalized to usable DNA, which was estimated by amplifying housekeeping genes. Richness was estimated with the preseqR package, extrapolating to 400,000 templates for PBMC samples and 120,000 templates for tissue samples. Clonality was calculated as one minus Pielou's evenness. Tissue-enriched TCRs were identified through differential abundance testing performed on productive amino-acid clonotypes, with a minimum total count of 5 and an alpha of 0.1. The Jaccard Index and the Morisita Overlap Index were used to measure how much the repertoires overlapped between compartments. TCR beta CDR3s were clustered by GLIPH together with public tetramer-defined viral CDR3s, and at least three viral sequences plus V-gene enrichment were required for viral motifs. The source is immuneACCESS, and TCRdb retained only in-frame sequences with V and J called. Part of the clones is not carried over; for the studies checked, unresolved V genes explain less than half of this, and the remainder is unexplained. The DNA was the basis for D and trimming; V, J and clone size are from that table. Across this sample there are approximately 2,400 clones, with less than 30% seen only once. Together, the top ten hold around 9.6% of the sample.

With regard to this clone: Its antigen remains undetermined. No base quality information exists; no much larger clone differs at one position.

The receptor was isolated from a man between 40 and 70 years old with stage II lung adenocarcinoma. This sequence uses TRBV14 and TRBJ2-7, with the D gene not confidently named. Here the sequenced sample was normal lung tissue next to the tumor, taken before any cancer treatment. The nucleotide sequence is TGTGCCAGCAGCCAGAACTACGAGCAGTACTTC. It translates to CASSQNYEQYF.